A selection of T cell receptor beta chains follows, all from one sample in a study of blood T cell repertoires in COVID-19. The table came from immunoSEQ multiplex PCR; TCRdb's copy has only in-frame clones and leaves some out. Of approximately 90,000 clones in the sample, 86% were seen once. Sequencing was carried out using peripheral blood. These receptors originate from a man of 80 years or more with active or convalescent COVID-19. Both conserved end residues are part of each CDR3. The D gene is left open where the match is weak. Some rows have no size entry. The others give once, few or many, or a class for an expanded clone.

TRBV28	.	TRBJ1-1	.	CASSSWGGNTEAFF	TGTGCCAGCAGTTCATGGGGGGGTAACACTGAAGCTTTCTTT
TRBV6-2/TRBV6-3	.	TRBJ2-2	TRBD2	CASSVLAGLRSTGELFF	TGTGCCAGCAGTGTACTAGCGGGACTACGGAGCACCGGGGAGCTGTTTTTT
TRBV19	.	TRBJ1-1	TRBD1	CASTRDRVYTEAFF	TGTGCCAGTACCAGGGACAGGGTTTACACTGAAGCTTTCTTT
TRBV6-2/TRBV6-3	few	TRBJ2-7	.	CASSYGHVYEQYF	TGTGCCAGCAGTTACGGACACGTATACGAGCAGTACTTC
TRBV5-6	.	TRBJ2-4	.	CASSLQGLAKNIQYF	TGTGCCAGCAGCTTGCAGGGACTAGCCAAAAACATTCAGTACTTC
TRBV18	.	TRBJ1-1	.	CASSRGSSNTEAFF	TGTGCCAGCTCACGAGGGAGTTCCAACACTGAAGCTTTCTTT
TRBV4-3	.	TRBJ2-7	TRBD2	CASSQAFLAGNSYEQYF	TGCGCCAGCAGCCAAGCTTTCTTAGCGGGAAACTCCTACGAGCAGTACTTC
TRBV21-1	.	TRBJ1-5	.	CASSKFGNRGNQPQHF	TGTGCCAGCAGCAAATTCGGGAACAGGGGCAATCAGCCCCAGCATTTT
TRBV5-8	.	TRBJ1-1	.	CASRRREENTEAFF	TGTGCCAGCAGACGCCGGGAGGAGAACACTGAAGCTTTCTTT
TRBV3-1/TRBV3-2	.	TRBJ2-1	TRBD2	CASSQGLAGREQFF	TGTGCCAGCAGCCAGGGACTAGCGGGACGTGAGCAGTTCTTC
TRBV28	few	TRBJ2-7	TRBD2	CASGALAGDQSGEQYF	TGTGCCAGCGGGGCACTAGCGGGCGATCAATCTGGGGAGCAGTACTTC
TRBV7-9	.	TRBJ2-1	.	CASSPRGAGYEQFF	TGTGCCAGCAGCCCCCGGGGGGCTGGCTATGAGCAGTTCTTC
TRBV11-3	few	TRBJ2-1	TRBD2	CASSLEGAGGGNEQFF	TGTGCCAGCAGCTTAGAGGGAGCGGGAGGGGGCAATGAGCAGTTCTTC
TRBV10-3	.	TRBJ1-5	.	CAIRADNQPQHF	TGTGCCATCAGGGCAGATAATCAGCCCCAGCATTTT
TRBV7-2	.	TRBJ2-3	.	CASSLKQSSRLSASAQYF	TGTGCCAGCAGCTTGAAACAATCTAGCAGGCTTTCGGCGAGTGCGCAGTATTTT
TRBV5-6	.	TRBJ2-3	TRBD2	CASSEASGRSTDTQYF	TGTGCCAGCAGCGAAGCTAGCGGGAGGTCCACAGATACGCAGTATTTT
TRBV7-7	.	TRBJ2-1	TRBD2	CASSFGLAGGNEQFF	TGTGCTAGCAGTTTTGGCCTAGCGGGAGGAAATGAGCAGTTCTTC
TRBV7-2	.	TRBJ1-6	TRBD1	CASSLKRQGTPLHF	TGTGCCAGCAGCTTAAAAAGACAGGGTACACCCCTCCACTTT
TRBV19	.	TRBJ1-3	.	CASSLQGFSGNTIYF	TGTGCCAGTAGTTTACAGGGCTTCTCTGGAAACACCATATATTTT
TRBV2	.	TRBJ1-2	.	CASSEQGPLNYGYTF	TGTGCCAGCAGTGAACAGGGCCCCCTGAACTATGGCTACACCTTC
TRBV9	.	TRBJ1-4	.	CASSPRQAPTNEKLFF	TGTGCCAGCAGCCCCCGACAGGCCCCAACTAATGAAAAACTGTTTTTT
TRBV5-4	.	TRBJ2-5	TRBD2	CASRLTREYGETQYF	TGTGCCAGCAGATTGACGCGGGAGTACGGGGAGACCCAGTACTTC
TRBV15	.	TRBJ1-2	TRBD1	CATSSRGTGVRGYTF	TGTGCCACCAGCAGTCGGGGGACAGGGGTTCGTGGCTACACCTTC
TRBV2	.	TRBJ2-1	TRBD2	CASKVEPSGYNEQFF	TGTGCCAGCAAGGTCGAGCCTAGCGGATACAATGAGCAGTTCTTC
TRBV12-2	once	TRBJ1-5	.	CASRLVVSFNNQPQHF	TGTGCAAGTCGCTTAGTAGTAAGCTTCAACAATCAGCCCCAGCATTTT
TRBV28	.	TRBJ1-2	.	CASSTPARAPFANGYTF	TGTGCCAGCAGTACTCCGGCCAGGGCACCTTTCGCAAACGGCTACACCTTC
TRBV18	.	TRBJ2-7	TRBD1	CASSPPDRVGYEQYF	TGTGCCAGCTCACCACCGGACAGGGTGGGGTACGAGCAGTACTTC
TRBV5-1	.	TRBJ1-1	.	CASSPTAGSVNTEAFF	TGCGCCAGCAGCCCAACGGCAGGATCGGTGAACACTGAAGCTTTCTTT
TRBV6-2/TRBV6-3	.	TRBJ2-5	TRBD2	CASSYRVAGKWETQYF	TGTGCCAGCAGTTACAGGGTAGCGGGAAAGTGGGAGACCCAGTACTTC
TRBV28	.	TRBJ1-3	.	CASSLGQGNTIYF	TGTGCCAGCAGTTTAGGACAGGGAAACACCATATATTTT
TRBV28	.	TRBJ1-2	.	CASRRTALPGNYGYTF	TGTGCCAGCAGACGGACAGCCTTGCCTGGGAACTATGGCTACACCTTC
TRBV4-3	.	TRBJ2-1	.	CASSQDGASYNEQFF	TGCGCCAGCAGCCAAGATGGGGCCAGTTACAATGAGCAGTTCTTC
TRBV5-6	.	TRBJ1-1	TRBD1	CASTLVDRADTEAFF	TGTGCCAGCACCCTGGTCGACAGGGCGGACACTGAAGCTTTCTTT
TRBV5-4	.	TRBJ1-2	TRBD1	CASSLGTGVDYGYTF	TGTGCCAGCAGCTTGGGGACAGGGGTGGACTATGGCTACACCTTC
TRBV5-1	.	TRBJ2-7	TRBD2	CASSLSGIGAYEQYF	TGCGCCAGCAGCTTAAGCGGGATTGGCGCCTACGAGCAGTACTTC
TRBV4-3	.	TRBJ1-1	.	CASSYSGEGAEAFF	TGCGCCAGCAGCTACTCAGGGGAGGGGGCTGAAGCTTTCTTT
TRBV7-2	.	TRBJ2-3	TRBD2	CASSSPLAEVPDTQYF	TGTGCCAGCAGCTCACCTCTAGCGGAAGTCCCAGATACGCAGTATTTT
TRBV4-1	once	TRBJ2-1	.	CASSQGQGGYNEQFF	TGCGCCAGCAGCCAAGGTCAAGGAGGGTACAATGAGCAGTTCTTC
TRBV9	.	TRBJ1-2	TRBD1	CASSPTGQGNYGYTF	TGTGCCAGCAGCCCCACTGGACAGGGCAACTATGGCTACACCTTC
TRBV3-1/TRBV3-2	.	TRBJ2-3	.	CASSPLSTDTQYF	TGTGCCAGCAGCCCGTTAAGCACAGATACGCAGTATTTT
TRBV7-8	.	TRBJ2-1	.	CASSIPGSNEQFF	TGTGCCAGCAGCATCCCCGGGAGCAATGAGCAGTTCTTC
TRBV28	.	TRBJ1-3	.	CASRLGGLVGNTIYF	TGTGCCAGCAGACTGGGGGGGCTAGTTGGAAACACCATATATTTT
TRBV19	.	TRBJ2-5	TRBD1	CASSRDRVSETQYF	TGTGCCAGTAGTCGGGACAGGGTTTCCGAGACCCAGTACTTC
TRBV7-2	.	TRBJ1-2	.	CASSHGGARNYGYTF	TGTGCCAGCAGCCACGGCGGGGCGCGGAACTATGGCTACACCTTC
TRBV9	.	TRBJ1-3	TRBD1	CASSTRTGLSTIYF	TGTGCCAGCAGCACACGGACAGGACTTTCCACCATATATTTT
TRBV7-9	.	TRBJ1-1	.	CASSSQGHTEAFF	TGTGCCAGCAGTTCACAGGGCCACACTGAAGCTTTCTTT
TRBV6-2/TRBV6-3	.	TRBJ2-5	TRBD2	CASSYSSGLAGVETQYF	TGTGCCAGCAGTTACTCCTCGGGACTAGCGGGAGTGGAGACCCAGTACTTC
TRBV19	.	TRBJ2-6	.	CASSKNGESGANVLTF	TGTGCCAGTAGCAAAAATGGGGAGTCTGGGGCCAACGTCCTGACTTTC
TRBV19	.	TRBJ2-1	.	CASSGSQGIYNEQFF	TGTGCCAGTAGTGGTAGTCAGGGGATCTACAATGAGCAGTTCTTC
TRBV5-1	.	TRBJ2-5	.	CASSDRYQETQYF	TGCGCCAGCAGCGACAGGTACCAAGAGACCCAGTACTTC
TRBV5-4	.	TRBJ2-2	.	CASRRAATGELFF	TGTGCCAGCAGAAGAGCGGCCACCGGGGAGCTGTTTTTT
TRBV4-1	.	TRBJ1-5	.	CASSQDYVGGSNQPQHF	TGCGCCAGCAGCCAAGATTATGTGGGGGGGAGCAATCAGCCCCAGCATTTT
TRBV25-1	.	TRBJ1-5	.	CASSDRSNSNQPQHF	TGTGCCAGCAGTGATCGGAGCAATAGCAATCAGCCCCAGCATTTT
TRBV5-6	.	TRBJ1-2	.	CASSLAVYASSGYTF	TGTGCCAGCAGCTTGGCGGTGTATGCGTCTTCTGGCTACACCTTC
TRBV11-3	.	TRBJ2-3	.	CASSLGGGESTDTQYF	TGTGCCAGCAGCTTAGGAGGGGGGGAAAGCACAGATACGCAGTATTTT
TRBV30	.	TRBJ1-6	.	CAWNLGSNSYNSPLHF	TGTGCCTGGAATCTTGGGAGTAACTCCTATAATTCACCCCTCCACTTT
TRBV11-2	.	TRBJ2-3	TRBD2	CASSLKSGSFADTQYF	TGTGCCAGCAGCTTAAAGAGCGGGAGTTTCGCAGATACGCAGTATTTT
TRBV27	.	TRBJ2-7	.	CASSSGTLGYEQYF	TGTGCCAGCAGTTCCGGGACTCTTGGCTACGAGCAGTACTTC